This TCR beta chain was observed in a study of T cells in Graves' hyperthyroidism and ophthalmopathy. Findings of the study overall: The model forecast ophthalmopathy, anticipating it by a median roughly 6.5 months before onset.

Not enrolled were patients with uncontrolled infection, other autoimmune disease, pregnancy or lactation. Diagnosis relied on clinical symptoms, serum thyroxine and TRAb, thyroid ultrasound and orbital computed tomography. The CDR3 loop spans 15 amino acids. The germline gives CDR1 SEHNR, CDR2 FQNEAQ (reference sequence). Trimming shortened V by 4 bases and J by 6 bases, and 17 bases separated the two germline ends. RNA transcripts served as the template for amplifying TCR beta CDR3 regions. The TCR CDR3 first-round RT-PCR relied on the HTBI primer set. TCRdb independently ran MiXCR on the multiplex PCR reads; one entry per CDR3 protein. This sample has around 420,000 distinct CDR3 sequences, with roughly an eighth found just once. There are many counts of this clonotype. The antigen remains unidentified.

V gene TRBV7-9 combines with J gene TRBJ2-3; D ambiguous. The specimen sequenced was blood. The TCR comes from a woman between 18 and 29 years old with Graves' hyperthyroidism. As DNA, the CDR3 is TGTGCCAGCAGCTCCCTGAAGGCGGATCTGGATACGCAGTATTTT. It codes for CASSSLKADLDTQYF.